This TCR beta chain was sequenced for a study of shared clonotypes between healthy human individuals. This CDR3 has 14 residues. CDR1 and CDR2 from the germline V gene are MNHEY and SVGAGI. V lost 5 bases to trimming and J lost 3 bases; unmatched junction nucleotides: 3. Method: immunoSEQ multiplex PCR; TCRdb's copy keeps in-frame clones and lacks some. The repertoire has around 2.1 million clones, about 94% of them found once; the top ten carry around 0.13%. All of the donors resided in Nashville, Tennessee, and each was a Caucasian adult. The genes are TRBV6-5 and TRBJ1-5; 8 bases agree with TRBD1. This TCR derives from a man aged 18 to 30 in good health. The sample taken for sequencing was naive CD4+ T cells sorted from blood. The subset: CD45RA+ positively selected. CDR3 amino acids: CASSPRGPNQPQHF. The CDR3 DNA reads TGTGCCAGCAGTCCCAGGGGGCCCAATCAGCCCCAGCATTTT.